These T cell receptor beta chains were read from a single sample in a study of CD8+ T cells in alopecia areata. The repertoire was sequenced with immunoSEQ multiplex PCR; TCRdb's copy has only in-frame clones and lacks some. The profile shows approximately 180,000 clones, less than 65% of them singletons. The specimen comprised CD4+ T cells sorted from blood, sampled at week 24, from a patient treated with tofacitinib. The receptors were gathered from a human donor with alopecia areata. CDR3s include the opening cysteine and the closing phenylalanine or tryptophan. The D gene is left open where the match is weak. Rows give clone size only sometimes, using once, few, many, or a class for an expanded clone.

>TRBJ2-3|TRBV9|TRBD2|-
TGTGCCAGCAGCGGTACTAGCGGGGGGAGTAGCACAGATACGCAGTATTTT
CASSGTSGGSSTDTQYF
>TRBJ2-5|TRBV7-2|-|few
TGTGCCAGCAGAATTTCCGTCGGCAGGGGAGTGGAAGAGACCCAGTACTTC
CASRISVGRGVEETQYF
>TRBJ2-3|TRBV29-1|TRBD1|-
TGCAGCGTTTCTCCTAGACAGGGGGCTGGTGCATATACGCAGTATTTT
CSVSPRQGAGAYTQYF
>TRBJ1-5|TRBV7-6|-|few
TGTGCCAGCAGCTTGAATCAGCCCCAGCATTTT
CASSLNQPQHF
>TRBJ1-5|TRBV29-1|-|-
TGCAGCGTTGGTGAGAATCAGCCCCAGCATTTT
CSVGENQPQHF
>TRBJ2-7|TRBV6-5|-|-
TGTGCCAGCAGCCTTTTGGGGGAGCAGTACTTC
CASSLLGEQYF
>TRBJ2-3|TRBV4-1|TRBD2|-
TGCGCCAGACGTAGCGGGGGCCTCGCTAGCACAGATACGCAGTATTTT
CARRSGGLASTDTQYF
>TRBJ1-3|TRBV29-1|-|-
TGCAGCGTTGGTGGCAGGGACTACTCTGGAAACACCATATATTTT
CSVGGRDYSGNTIYF
>TRBJ1-2|TRBV25-1|-|once
TGTGCCAGCACCAAACAGGGAGAAGGCTACACCTTC
CASTKQGEGYTF
>TRBJ2-7|TRBV29-1|-|-
TGCAGCGTAGCCCCGGGACGTAACGAGCAGTACTTC
CSVAPGRNEQYF
>TRBJ2-1|TRBV7-9|TRBD2|-
TGTGCCAGCAGCTTAGCGGTAGATAGCGGGGCCCACAATGAGCAGTTCTTC
CASSLAVDSGAHNEQFF
>TRBJ2-7|TRBV11-2|-|-
TGTGCCAGCAGACGCGGACATACCTCCTACGAGCAGTACTTC
CASRRGHTSYEQYF
>TRBJ2-4|TRBV7-2|-|-
TGTGCCAGCAGCTTAGCTGGAAGTGCAGGGTTCTACCAGTACTTC
CASSLAGSAGFYQYF
>TRBJ1-5|TRBV7-8|TRBD1|-
TGTGCCAGCAGCCCCCGGACAGGGCTTGGGAGTAATCAGCCCCAGCATTTT
CASSPRTGLGSNQPQHF
>TRBJ2-1|TRBV5-4|TRBD1|few
TGTGCCAGCAGCTCGCCCGGACAGGCCCTCGAGCAGTTCTTC
CASSSPGQALEQFF
>TRBJ2-7|TRBV25-1|TRBD1|-
TGTGCCAGCAGTGGGCCCACCGGGACAGGGACTCGGGAGCAGTACTTC
CASSGPTGTGTREQYF
>TRBJ2-6|TRBV7-2|TRBD1|-
TGTGCCAGCAGCTTTTTTCCGGGACAGGGAGCTGGGGCCAACGTCCTGACTTTC
CASSFFPGQGAGANVLTF
>TRBJ2-1|TRBV9|TRBD2|-
TGTGCCAGCAATCGGGAGGTGGGTATAGACGATGAGCAGTTCTTC
CASNREVGIDDEQFF
>TRBJ1-2|TRBV2|-|-
TGTGCCAGCAGTTCGGACGGAACCCCTAACTATGGCTACACCTTC
CASSSDGTPNYGYTF
>TRBJ2-5|TRBV29-1|-|-
TGCAGCGTTGGGACCCAGGGGGGAGAGACCCAGTACTTC
CSVGTQGGETQYF
>TRBJ2-7|TRBV30|-|-
TGTGCCTGGAGCTCCTCCTACGAGCAGTACTTC
CAWSSSYEQYF
>TRBJ1-2|TRBV7-9|-|-
TGTGCCAGCAGCTTTGAAGGATTGGAGGCCTATGGCTACACCTTC
CASSFEGLEAYGYTF
>TRBJ1-1|TRBV29-1|-|-
TGCAGCGTTGTAGCGGACACTGAAGCTTTCTTT
CSVVADTEAFF
>TRBJ1-1|TRBV30|-|few
TGTGCCTGGAGTGTCCCAGGGTTAGGGGGAACTGAAGCTTTCTTT
CAWSVPGLGGTEAFF
>TRBJ1-4|TRBV6-5|TRBD1|once
TGTGCCAGCAGTTACGGGACAGGGAGAAATGAAAAACTGTTTTTT
CASSYGTGRNEKLFF
>TRBJ1-2|TRBV6-1|TRBD1|-
TGTGCCAGCCAGCTTCAGACAGGGATTGGCTACACCTTC
CASQLQTGIGYTF
>TRBJ2-7|TRBV5-5|TRBD1|few
TGTGCCAGCAGCGGGACAGGGAACCCCTACGAGCAGTACTTC
CASSGTGNPYEQYF
>TRBJ2-1|TRBV27|TRBD1|-
TGTGCCAGCAGTTTAGTGGACAGGGGGCGCGGTGAGCAGTTCTTC
CASSLVDRGRGEQFF
>TRBJ1-2|TRBV30|TRBD1|once
TGTGCCTGGAGTGTAAGCCGGGAGGACAGGGGGAACTATGGCTACACCTTC
CAWSVSREDRGNYGYTF
>TRBJ2-5|TRBV5-1|TRBD2|-
TGCGCCAGCAGCTGGACTAGCGGGGCGGAGACCCAGTACTTC
CASSWTSGAETQYF
>TRBJ2-7|TRBV27|-|-
TGTGCCAGCAGTTTTGCGCCAGGAGATTCCTACGAGCAGTACTTC
CASSFAPGDSYEQYF
>TRBJ1-2|TRBV5-6|-|-
TGTGCCAGCAGCCCTGATCCCACCGCAATACTCTATGGCTACACCTTC
CASSPDPTAILYGYTF
>TRBJ2-5|TRBV28|TRBD2|-
TGTGCCAGCCGCCCGGGGGGGGCGCGGGAGACCCAGTACTTC
CASRPGGARETQYF
>TRBJ1-1|TRBV6-6|-|-
TGTGCCAGCCGAGAGGCAGGGGACAAAATGAACACTGAAGCTTTCTTT
CASREAGDKMNTEAFF
>TRBJ1-5|TRBV10-3|TRBD1|few
TGTGCCAGCGGGGGACAGAACAATCAGCCCCAGCATTTT
CASGGQNNQPQHF
>TRBJ1-2|TRBV29-1|-|once
TGCAGCGGAGGGGGTCTAGATGGCTACACCTTC
CSGGGLDGYTF
>TRBJ2-3|TRBV30|TRBD2|-
TGTGCCGCGGGACTAGCGGGGGTAGATACGCAGTATTTT
CAAGLAGVDTQYF
>TRBJ2-2|TRBV27|TRBD2|once
TGTGCCAGCAGTTTGTCTAGCGGGCCACCCGGGGAGCTGTTTTTT
CASSLSSGPPGELFF
>TRBJ1-2|TRBV6-5|-|once
TGTGCCAGCAGTTACCGTCCCGAGTATGGCTACACCTTC
CASSYRPEYGYTF
>TRBJ1-1|TRBV27|-|-
TGTGCCAGCAGTCCCCAACAGGGTCTCACTGAAGCTTTCTTT
CASSPQQGLTEAFF
>TRBJ1-6|TRBV7-2|-|-
TGTGCCAGTCACAGGGTGGGGTCACCCCTCCACTTT
CASHRVGSPLHF
>TRBJ2-5|TRBV7-2|TRBD1|few
TGTGCCAGCAGCTCCCATTTCAGACAGGGGGAGACCCAGTACTTC
CASSSHFRQGETQYF
>TRBJ2-1|TRBV29-1|-|few
TGCAGCGTTGAAGCGCTAAACAATGAGCAGTTCTTC
CSVEALNNEQFF
>TRBJ2-3|TRBV25-1|-|-
TGTGCCAGCAGTGAATGGGTAGGGGGTACAGATACGCAGTATTTT
CASSEWVGGTDTQYF
>TRBJ1-2|TRBV20-1|-|once
TGCAGTGGGCAGGGTGTGGGTGGCTACACCTTC
CSGQGVGGYTF
>TRBJ1-1|TRBV5-6|-|-
TGTGCCAGCAGCTTAAACAGTTTAAGAGTCACTGAAGCTTTCTTT
CASSLNSLRVTEAFF
>TRBJ2-2|TRBV2|-|-
TGTGCCAGCAGTGCCCGAACAGGGAACACCGGGGAGCTGTTTTTT
CASSARTGNTGELFF
>TRBJ1-5|TRBV27|-|-
TGTGCCAGCAGTCCTGAGGGACACCGCAATCAGCCCCAGCATTTT
CASSPEGHRNQPQHF
>TRBJ2-1|TRBV15|-|-
TGTGCCACCAGCAGAGCTCGGGACAATGAGCAGTTCTTC
CATSRARDNEQFF
>TRBJ1-1|TRBV5-6|-|-
TGTGCCAGCAGCTTGGCCCTTCGGAGAACTGAAGCTTTCTTT
CASSLALRRTEAFF